What follows describes a single T cell receptor beta chain. What this receptor recognizes is not known. Qualities for individual bases were not recorded, and no much larger clone is one base off. TCR CDR3 regions were amplified from genomic DNA by multiplex PCR using the deep immunoSEQ assay. Genomic DNA extracted from each cell subset was distributed evenly over all wells of several immunoSEQ 96-well plates, and each plate served as one replicate. For sorted subsets, each replicate PCR was loaded with roughly 200 ng genomic DNA, equivalent to approximately 33,000 T cell genomes. The purified libraries were quantified using a Qubit 3.0 fluorometer, sized with a Bioanalyzer 2100, and then quantified again using the KAPA Library Quantification kit. A separate single-read 150-cycle Illumina NextSeq 550 flow cell was used to sequence each immunoSEQ 96-well plate. As for the authors' bioinformatics: Because only junctional sequences without quality scores were contained in the immunoSEQ output, filtering matching that applied to full-length reads could not be performed. Sequences were annotated with PyIR, a Python wrapper for IgBLAST v1.9, using IMGT germline references to assign V/J genes and CDR3. Any read was removed if the V/J assignment was weak (E-value above 1e-6), the CDR3 was missing, or the read contained stop codons, out-of-frame junctions, or ambiguous translated residues. V3J clonotypes were defined as sequences sharing the same inferred V gene, J gene, and CDR3 amino acid sequence. Percentage overlap between repertoires was calculated by dividing the number of shared unique clonotypes by the size of the smaller repertoire. RTK rarefaction, the Chao1 estimator, and Recon v2.1 estimates of unobserved clonotypes were used to assess repertoire richness. OLGA was used to compute generation probabilities for all TCRbeta clonotypes that the gDNA method yielded from a handful of donors. TCRdb retrieved this table from immuneACCESS and kept in-frame rearrangements only. Not all clones are present; in checked studies, unresolved V genes account for under half, and no reason is known for the remainder. The V and J calls and clone size come from that table; D and trimming were worked out from the DNA. The sample data list approximately 2.3 million clones, and over 90% of these were observed just once. About 0.39% of the sample belongs to the ten largest clones.

The junction carries 14 bases between V and J, which are trimmed by 5 bases and 1 base respectively. From the cysteine up to the phenylalanine, the CDR3 has a length of 15 residues. The read is trimmed to its CDR3 DNA, 45 bases read in frame from base 1. Sequences SEHNR (CDR1) and FQNEAQ (CDR2) are obtained from the germline V gene (reference sequence). The data were obtained in a study of shared clonotypes between healthy human individuals (dated by TCRdb to 2020 to 2022). General notes on the study: Three men and two women, aged 18 to 49 years, made up the cohort. For each donor, CD4 naive and CD4 memory were each run on three plates, CD8 naive on two plates, and CD8 memory on one plate. To estimate repertoire size and how much clonotype sharing occurs between individuals, the study deeply sequenced the blood TCR repertoires of five healthy adults. To increase sequencing depth and limit assay-specific biases, different laboratories used diverse techniques to prepare libraries and sequence TCR repertoires. Leukapheresis yielded between about 0.9 and 9.5 billion PBMCs per donor. On the study overall, not on this receptor specifically: Sampling was limited to blood, and TCR repertoires in tissue likely differ from TCR repertoires in blood. When several donors were compared, the shared fraction of clonotypes was about 5% for naive CD4, more than 3% for naive CD8, more than 2% for memory CD4, and 0.35% to 0.5% for memory CD8. The genetic and exposure-history diversity represented was limited by the small number of donors. Estimated clonotype richness was generally larger for naive than for memory subsets. Clonotypes shared by all four sorted-subset donors showed higher generation probabilities than non-shared clonotypes. Rarefaction of sorted-subset datasets indicated incomplete sequencing despite the large sequencing depth. Pairwise subsampling led to the expectation that sequencing depth would affect the degree of clonotype sharing among donors.

The donors were healthy, HIV-negative adults with no recently reported acute infections or vaccinations. All donors were Caucasian adults living in Nashville, Tennessee, USA. CD4+ T cells were enriched through magnetic negative selection, after which naive cells were positively selected on CD45RA and the remaining negative fraction served as the memory subset. After blood collection by leukapheresis, PBMCs were isolated using Ficoll-Histopaque density gradient centrifugation and then cryopreserved in the vapor phase of liquid nitrogen. Analytical flow cytometry was used to check the purity and quantity of every magnetically sorted T cell population. Genomic DNA was isolated from each sorted fraction and quantified by UV absorbance on a Nanodrop 2000c.

This chain joins TRBV7-9 to TRBJ2-5; a weak D assignment points to TRBD2 (5 bases agree). Sequencing used naive CD4+ T cells from PBMCs. Read against the paper, the sample's cell subset or site label means: CD45RA+ positively selected. The TCR sequence derives from a man between 18 and 35 years old in good health. Some clones in this sample may be carry-over from other donors' samples. The CDR3 here reads CASSITGIFQETQYF. The sequence in DNA is TGTGCCAGCAGCATTACCGGGATCTTCCAAGAGACCCAGTACTTC.